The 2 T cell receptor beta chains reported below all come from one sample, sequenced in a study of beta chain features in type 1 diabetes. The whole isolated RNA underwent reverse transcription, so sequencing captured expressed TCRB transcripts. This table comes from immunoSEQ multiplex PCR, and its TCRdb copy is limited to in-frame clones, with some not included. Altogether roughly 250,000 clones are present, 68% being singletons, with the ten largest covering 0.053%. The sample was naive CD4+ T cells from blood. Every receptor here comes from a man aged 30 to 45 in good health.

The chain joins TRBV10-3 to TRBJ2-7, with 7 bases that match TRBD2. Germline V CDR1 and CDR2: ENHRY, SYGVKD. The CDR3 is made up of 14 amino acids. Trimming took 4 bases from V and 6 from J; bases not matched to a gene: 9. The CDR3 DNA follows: TGTGCCATCAGTGGCCCCGGAGGGGAGGGCGAGCAGTACTTC. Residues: CAISGPGGEGEQYF.

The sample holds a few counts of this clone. This CDR3 is CSVTRGGGQGYNEQFF. CDR3 DNA sequence: TGCAGCGTCACTAGAGGAGGGGGGCAAGGATACAATGAGCAGTTCTTC. The chain links TRBV29-1 to TRBJ2-1; the D gene could be TRBD1 or TRBD2 (6 bases each). The germline V gene has CDR1 SQVTM and CDR2 ANQGSEA. Trimming removed 6 bases from V and 4 bases from J, with 22 bases in between. CDR3 length equals 16 residues.